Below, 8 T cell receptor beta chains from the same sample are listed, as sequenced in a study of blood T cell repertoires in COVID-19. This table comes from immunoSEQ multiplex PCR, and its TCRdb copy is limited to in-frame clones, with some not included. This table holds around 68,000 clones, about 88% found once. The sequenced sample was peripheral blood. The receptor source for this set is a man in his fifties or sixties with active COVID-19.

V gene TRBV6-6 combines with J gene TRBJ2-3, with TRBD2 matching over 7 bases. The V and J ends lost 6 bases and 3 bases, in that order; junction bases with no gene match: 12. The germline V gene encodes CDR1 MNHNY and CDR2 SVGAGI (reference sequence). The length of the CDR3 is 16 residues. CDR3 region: CASSQPRLAATDTQYF. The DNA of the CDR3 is TGTGCCAGCAGCCAACCCCGGCTAGCGGCTACAGATACGCAGTATTTT.

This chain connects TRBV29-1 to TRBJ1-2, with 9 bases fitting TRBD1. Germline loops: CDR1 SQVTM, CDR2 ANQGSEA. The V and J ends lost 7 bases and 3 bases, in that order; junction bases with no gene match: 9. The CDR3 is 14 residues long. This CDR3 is CSAQGQGDDYGYTF. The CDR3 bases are TGCAGCGCCCAGGGACAGGGAGATGACTATGGCTACACCTTC.

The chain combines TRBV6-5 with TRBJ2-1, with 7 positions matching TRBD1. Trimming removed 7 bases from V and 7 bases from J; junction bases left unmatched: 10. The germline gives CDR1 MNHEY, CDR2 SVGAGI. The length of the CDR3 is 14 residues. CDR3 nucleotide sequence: TGTGCCAGCAATAGGGGACAGCACGAGAATGAGCAGTTCTTC. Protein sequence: CASNRGQHENEQFF.

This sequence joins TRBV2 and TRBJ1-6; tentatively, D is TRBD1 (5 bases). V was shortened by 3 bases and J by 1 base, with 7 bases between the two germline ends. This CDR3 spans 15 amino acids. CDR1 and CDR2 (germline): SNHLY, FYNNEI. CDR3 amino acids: CASSDRASYNSPLHF. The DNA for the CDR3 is TGTGCCAGCAGTGACAGGGCGTCCTATAATTCACCCCTCCACTTT.

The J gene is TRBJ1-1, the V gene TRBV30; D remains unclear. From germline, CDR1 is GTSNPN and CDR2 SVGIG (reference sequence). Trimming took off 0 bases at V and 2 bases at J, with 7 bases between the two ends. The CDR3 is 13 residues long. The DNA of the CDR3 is TGTGCCTGGAGTGTACGAGTAAACACTGAAGCTTTCTTT. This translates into CAWSVRVNTEAFF.

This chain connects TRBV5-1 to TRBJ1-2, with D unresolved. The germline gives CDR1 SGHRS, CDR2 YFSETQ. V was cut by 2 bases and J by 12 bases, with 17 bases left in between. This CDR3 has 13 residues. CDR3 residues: CASSFEGGLGDTF. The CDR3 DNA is TGCGCCAGCAGCTTTGAGGGAGGGCTTGGGGACACCTTC.

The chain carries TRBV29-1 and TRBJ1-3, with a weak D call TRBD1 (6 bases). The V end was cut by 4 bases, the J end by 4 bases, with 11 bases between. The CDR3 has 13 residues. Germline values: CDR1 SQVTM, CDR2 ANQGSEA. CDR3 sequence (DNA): TGCAGCGTTGTTTGGGGGCTCGGAAACACCATATATTTT. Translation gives CSVVWGLGNTIYF.

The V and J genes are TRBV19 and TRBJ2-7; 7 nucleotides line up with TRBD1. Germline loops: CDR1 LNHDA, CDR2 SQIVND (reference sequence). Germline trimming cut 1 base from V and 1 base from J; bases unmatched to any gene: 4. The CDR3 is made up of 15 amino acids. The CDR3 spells CASSIGQGESYEQYF. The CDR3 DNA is TGTGCCAGTAGTATAGGACAGGGAGAGTCCTACGAGCAGTACTTC.